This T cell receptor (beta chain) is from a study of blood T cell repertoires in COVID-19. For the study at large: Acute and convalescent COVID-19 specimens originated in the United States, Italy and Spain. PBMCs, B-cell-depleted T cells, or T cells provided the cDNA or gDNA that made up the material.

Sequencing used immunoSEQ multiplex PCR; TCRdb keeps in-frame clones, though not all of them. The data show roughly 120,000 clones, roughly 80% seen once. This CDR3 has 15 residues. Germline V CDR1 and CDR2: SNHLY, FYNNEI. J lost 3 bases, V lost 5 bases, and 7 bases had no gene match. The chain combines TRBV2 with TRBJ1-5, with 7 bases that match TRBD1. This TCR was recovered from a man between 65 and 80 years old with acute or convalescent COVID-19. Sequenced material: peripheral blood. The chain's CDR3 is CASSPLTGFNQPQHF. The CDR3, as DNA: TGTGCCAGCAGTCCTCTGACAGGGTTCAATCAGCCCCAGCATTTT. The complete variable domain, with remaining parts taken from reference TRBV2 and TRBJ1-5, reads EPEVTQTPSHQVTQMGQEVILRCVPISNHLYFYWYRQILGQKVEFLVSFYNNEISEKSEIFDDQFSVERPDGSNFTLKIRSTKLEDSAMYFCASSPLTGFNQPQHFGDGTRLSIL.